Below are 16 T cell receptor beta chains sequenced from a single sample in a study of CD8+ T cells in alopecia areata (dated by TCRdb to 2017 to 2018). The time point label, read with the paper, signifies: roughly 27 days on oral tofacitinib. The intended sense of this specimen's treatment or condition label: oral pan-JAK inhibitor, 5-10 mg twice daily. Library preparation employed the immunoSEQ multiplex PCR assay. RNA was extracted from all samples and reverse transcribed into cDNA as template for TCR sequencing. TCRdb limited this immuneACCESS table to in-frame rearrangements with V and J called. A share of clones is missing; checked studies link under half to unresolved V genes, and the rest is unexplained. Here the sample has fewer than 250,000 clones; around 65% occur a single time. Around 4.3% of the sample belongs to the ten largest clones. The sequenced sample was CD4+ T cells sorted from blood, obtained at week 4, from a patient treated with tofacitinib. The source is a human donor with alopecia areata.

J is TRBJ1-5 and V is TRBV2; no firm D call. The CDR3 sequence is 13 residues long. Per germline, CDR1 SNHLY and CDR2 FYNNEI. Trimming removed 1 base from V and 4 bases from J, with 5 bases in between. CDR3 sequence: CASSEGENQPQHF. The CDR3 DNA follows: TGTGCCAGCAGTGAAGGGGAGAATCAGCCCCAGCATTTT.

The rearrangement links TRBV6-5 to TRBJ1-1; D call uncertain. This CDR3 is 13 amino acids long. The germline V and J ends were trimmed by 6 bases and 1 base, with 9 bases remaining between them. Looked up from germline, CDR1 is MNHEY and CDR2 is SVGAGI. CDR3 amino acids: CASRQNTNTEAFF. CDR3 DNA: TGTGCCAGCAGACAGAACACGAACACTGAAGCTTTCTTT.

This clone was detected a few times. The chain couples TRBV13 to TRBJ1-4, with D uncertain. The CDR3 runs to 13 residues. The V and J ends lost 5 bases and 7 bases respectively, with 11 bases between them. The germline CDR1 and CDR2 sequences are PRHDT and FYEKMQ (reference sequence). CDR3 in DNA: TGTGCCAGCAGCCCCGCGAGGGCTGAAAAACTGTTTTTT. Protein sequence: CASSPARAEKLFF.

The chain recombines TRBV11-2 with TRBJ2-3; TRBD1 matches 7 bases. Germline V lookup: CDR1 SGHAT, CDR2 FQNNGV. The CDR3 sequence is 16 residues long. V gave up 5 bases and J gave up 5 bases; unmatched junction bases: 13. DNA of the CDR3: TGTGCCAGCAGCCCCCAGGGGGACATAGGAGGAGATACGCAGTATTTT. Protein product: CASSPQGDIGGDTQYF. Drawing the rest from reference TRBV11-2 and TRBJ2-3, the complete variable domain is EAGVAQSPRYKIIEKRQSVAFWCNPISGHATLYWYQQILGQGPKLLIQFQNNGVVDDSQLPKDRFSAERLKGVDSTLKIQPAKLEDSAVYLCASSPQGDIGGDTQYFGPGTRLTVL.

In its sample, this clone was seen a few times. The chain has TRBV29-1 and TRBJ2-4, with no clear D. The V and J ends lost 6 bases and 0 bases respectively, with 12 bases between them. Germline values: CDR1 SQVTM, CDR2 ANQGSEA. The CDR3 spans 14 residues. CDR3 residues: CSVVGRLAKNIQYF. CDR3 nucleotide sequence: TGCAGCGTCGTCGGACGGCTAGCCAAAAACATTCAGTACTTC.

Only a few counts were recorded for this clone. The chain carries TRBV4-3 and TRBJ2-2; D uncertain. With 3 bases removed from V and 2 bases from J, the gap between germline ends came to 4 bases. Germline assignment: CDR1 LGHNA and CDR2 YSLEER. CDR3 size: 13 residues. The CDR3 reads CASSQTNTGELFF. The CDR3 nucleotides are TGCGCCAGCAGCCAGACCAACACCGGGGAGCTGTTTTTT.

This sequence joins TRBV7-2 and TRBJ2-7; 14 positions agree with TRBD2. CDR1 and CDR2 from the germline V gene are SGHTA and FQGNSA. V was pared by 4 bases and J by 2 bases, with 4 bases of the junction left unmatched. The CDR3 covers 16 residues. CDR3 sequence: CASSSQTSGGAYEQYF. The CDR3 bases are TGTGCCAGCAGCTCTCAGACTAGCGGGGGGGCCTACGAGCAGTACTTC.

The rearrangement links TRBV18 to TRBJ1-4; maybe TRBD1 (6 bases). V lost 3 bases and J lost 1, with 15 bases in between. Germline-derived CDR1 and CDR2 are KGHSH and LQKENI. This CDR3 is 17 amino acids long. CDR3 sequence: CASSPNRIRGTNEKLFF. The CDR3 DNA follows: TGTGCCAGCTCACCCAATCGAATCAGGGGAACTAATGAAAAACTGTTTTTT. The variable domain in full, with the rest retrieved from reference TRBV18 and TRBJ1-4, is NAGVMQNPRHLVRRRGQEARLRCSPMKGHSHVYWYRQLPEEGLKFMVYLQKENIIDESGMPKERFSAEFPKEGPSILRIQQVVRGDSAAYFCASSPNRIRGTNEKLFFGSGTQLSVL.

This rearrangement joins TRBV7-9 to TRBJ2-7; D unclear. The CDR3 is 12 amino acids. Looked up from germline, CDR1 is SEHNR and CDR2 is FQNEAQ (reference sequence). The V gene lost 0 bases and the J gene lost 9 bases, with 9 bases spanning the gap. This CDR3 is CASSLAQLGQYF. As DNA, the CDR3 is TGTGCCAGCAGCTTAGCCCAGCTCGGGCAGTACTTC.

About this clone: Sequence at one end of the junction differs from germline and may be a read error. The chain links TRBV6-5 to TRBJ2-5; 7 bases fit TRBD1. The CDR3 extends over 12 amino acids. Per germline, CDR1 MNHEY and CDR2 SVGAGI. Here the CDR3 reads CASSPRDSGMHF. The DNA for the CDR3 is TGTGCCAGCAGTCCCCGGGACAGTGGAATGCACTTC.

CDR3 nucleotides: TGCGCCAGCAGCTTGACAGGGACAGGGGAAGATTCACCCCTCCACTTT. It is translated as CASSLTGTGEDSPLHF. The V and J genes are TRBV5-1 and TRBJ1-6; 10 bases align to TRBD1. Germline V gene lookup returns CDR1 SGHRS and CDR2 YFSETQ. The CDR3 loop spans 16 amino acids. V trimming: 1 base; J trimming: 8 bases; junction bases outside the gene matches: 6.

This clone was counted a few times. This chain joins TRBV5-4 and TRBJ1-1, with D uncertain. Germline CDR1 reads SGHNT; CDR2 reads YYREEE (reference sequence). V was cut by 6 bases and J by 0 bases, with 15 bases left in between. This CDR3 spans 15 amino acids. The CDR3 region has the DNA TGTGCCAGCACCGACATGGGCAGGATGAACACTGAAGCTTTCTTT. Residues: CASTDMGRMNTEAFF.

This chain joins TRBV30 and TRBJ2-1; the D call may be TRBD1 or TRBD2 (6 bases each). CDR1 is GTSNPN and CDR2 is SVGIG in the germline V gene (reference sequence). V lost 2 bases to trimming and J lost 11 bases, with 16 bases between them. This CDR3 is built from 13 residues. The DNA for the CDR3 is TGTGCCTGGAGTCCCCAGTCGGGGGCCCAGCAGTTCTTC. This encodes CAWSPQSGAQQFF.

The CDR3 nucleotides read TGTGCCTGGGACAGGGGGCAAATTGAAGCTTTCTTT. Amino acid sequence: CAWDRGQIEAFF. The rearrangement joins TRBV30 to TRBJ1-1, with 10 bases identical to TRBD1. The CDR3 is 12 amino acids. Germline V gene lookup returns CDR1 GTSNPN and CDR2 SVGIG (reference sequence). Trimming removed 5 bases from V and 7 bases from J; junction bases left unmatched: 4.

The CDR3, as DNA: TGTGCCAGCAGTGAAACGGGACTAGCGGGGGCGGGGACCCAGTACTTC. Translated: CASSETGLAGAGTQYF. The rearrangement links TRBV2 to TRBJ2-5; 14 bases are shared with TRBD2. The CDR3 consists of 16 residues. CDR1 SNHLY and CDR2 FYNNEI come from the germline V gene. Germline trimming cut 2 bases from V and 7 bases from J; bases unmatched to any gene: 6.

The sample holds a few counts of this clone. Other DNA variants within this sample encode the same CDR3. The chain is built from TRBV5-1 and TRBJ2-2, with D maybe TRBD1 (5 bases). Trimming pared 1 base from V and 1 base from J, leaving 11 bases between. The CDR3 totals 16 residues. Germline CDR1 SGHRS, CDR2 YFSETQ. This chain's CDR3 is CASSLTGARNTGELFF. CDR3 in DNA: TGCGCCAGCAGCTTGACAGGAGCTAGGAACACCGGGGAGCTGTTTTTT.